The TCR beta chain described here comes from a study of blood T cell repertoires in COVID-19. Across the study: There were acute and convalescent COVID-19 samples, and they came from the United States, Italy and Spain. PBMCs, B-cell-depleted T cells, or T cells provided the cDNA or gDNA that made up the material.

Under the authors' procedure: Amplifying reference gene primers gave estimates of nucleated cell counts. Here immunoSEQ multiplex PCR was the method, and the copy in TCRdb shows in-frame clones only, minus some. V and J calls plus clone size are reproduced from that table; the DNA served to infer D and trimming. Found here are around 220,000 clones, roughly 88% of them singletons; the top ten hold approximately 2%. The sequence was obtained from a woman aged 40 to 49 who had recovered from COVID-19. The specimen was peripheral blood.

In nucleotides, the CDR3 is TGTGCCAGCCACAGGGGGCTCTCCTACGAGCAGTACTTC. This translates into CASHRGLSYEQYF. The rearrangement uses TRBV7-9 and TRBJ2-7, with TRBD1 identical over 9 bases. Trimming at V came to 8 bases and at J to 0 bases, leaving 2 bases not matched to a gene. The germline V gene encodes CDR1 SEHNR and CDR2 FQNEAQ (reference sequence). The CDR3 contains 13 residues.